This TCR beta chain was sequenced in a study of T cell responses to AZD1222 COVID-19 vaccine. Study-wide results and limits: Regions left unmutated in variants are reportedly the target of nearly half of spike-specific TCRs. Repertoire sampling occurred only after the peak T cell response.

TCRdb's copy holds only in-frame clones and misses some; the assay was immunoSEQ multiplex PCR. The sample lists about 100,000 clones; around 86% were seen once. Comment on this clone: Antigen: not known.

This CDR3 spans 14 amino acids. Trimming removed 5 bases from V and 6 bases from J; junction bases left unmatched: 4. CDR1 is SEHNR, CDR2 FQNEAQ, per germline (reference sequence). The clonotype originates from an adult in good health. This material consisted of peripheral blood, taken on day 0 of AZD1222 vaccination. V usage is TRBV7-9 and J usage is TRBJ2-2, with 9 bases lining up with TRBD2. The CDR3 region is CASSPGLAPGELFF. Written as DNA, the CDR3 is TGTGCCAGCAGCCCGGGACTAGCTCCCGGGGAGCTGTTTTTT.